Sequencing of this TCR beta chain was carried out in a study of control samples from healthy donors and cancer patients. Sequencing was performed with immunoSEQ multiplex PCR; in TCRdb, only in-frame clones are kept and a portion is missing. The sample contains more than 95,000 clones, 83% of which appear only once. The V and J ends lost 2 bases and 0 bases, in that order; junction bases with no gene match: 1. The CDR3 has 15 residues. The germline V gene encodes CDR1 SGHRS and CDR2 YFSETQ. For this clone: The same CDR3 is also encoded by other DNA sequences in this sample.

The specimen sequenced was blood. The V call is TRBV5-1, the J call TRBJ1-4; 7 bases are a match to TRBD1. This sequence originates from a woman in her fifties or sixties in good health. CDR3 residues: CASSLTGATNEKLFF. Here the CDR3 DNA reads TGCGCCAGCAGCTTAACAGGGGCAACTAATGAAAAACTGTTTTTT.